The rows below give T cell receptor beta chains drawn from one sample of a study of spatial heterogeneity in lung cancer. Each CDR3 protein gets one entry after TCRdb re-called the 5' RACE reads with MiXCR. The sample yields about 75,000 distinct CDR3 sequences, more than 10% seen once. Sample: PBMCs, taken at surgery. The source of these receptors is a male donor with early-stage non-small cell lung cancer. CDR3s include the opening cysteine and the closing phenylalanine or tryptophan. Fields, in order: J gene, clone size, CDR3 length, V gene, D gene, CDR3 protein, CDR3 DNA. D genes are given only for firm matches. Part of the rows lack a size; the others show once, few, many or a class for expanded clones.

>TRBJ1-1|few|15|TRBV6-1|NA
CASKLLGPVGAEAFF
TGTGCCAGCAAACTCCTGGGGCCCGTGGGGGCTGAAGCTTTCTTT
>TRBJ1-5|few|16|TRBV19|NA
CASSSPDRLLNQPQHF
TGTGCCAGTAGCTCTCCCGACAGGCTCCTTAATCAGCCCCAGCATTTT
>TRBJ2-1|NA|12|TRBV27|NA
CASGRGYNEQFF
TGTGCCAGCGGGCGGGGATACAATGAGCAGTTCTTC
>TRBJ2-7|NA|16|TRBV14|TRBD1
CASSQFEAMKGAEQYF
TGTGCCAGCAGCCAGTTTGAAGCTATGAAGGGGGCCGAGCAGTACTTC
>TRBJ1-5|many|15|TRBV24-1|TRBD1
CATSDLDTGGQPQHF
TGTGCCACCAGTGATCTTGATACAGGGGGCCAGCCCCAGCATTTT
>TRBJ2-7|many|15|TRBV7-9|TRBD1
CASSQPGTGTYEQYF
TGTGCCAGCAGTCAACCGGGGACAGGGACCTACGAGCAGTACTTC
>TRBJ2-1|few|16|TRBV7-7|TRBD2
CASSSMLGLAGVEQFF
TGTGCTAGCAGCTCCATGTTGGGACTAGCGGGAGTGGAGCAGTTCTTC
>TRBJ2-1|few|14|TRBV7-9|TRBD2
CASSLSGTSNEQFF
TGTGCCAGCAGCTTGAGCGGGACCTCGAATGAGCAGTTCTTC
>TRBJ2-7|NA|15|TRBV5-1|NA
CASSLGLSWGDEQYF
TGCGCCAGCAGCTTGGGACTTTCTTGGGGTGACGAGCAGTACTTC
>TRBJ2-1|NA|14|TRBV11-3|TRBD2
CASSLGLAGNEQFF
TGTGCCAGCAGCTTAGGACTAGCGGGCAATGAGCAGTTCTTC
>TRBJ1-1|many|13|TRBV6-4|NA
CASSRAENTEAFF
TGTGCCAGCAGCAGAGCCGAGAACACTGAAGCTTTCTTT
>TRBJ2-7|few|14|TRBV27|NA
CASSPSGRLGEQYF
TGTGCCAGCAGTCCTTCGGGACGGCTCGGGGAGCAGTACTTC
>TRBJ2-6|NA|13|TRBV20-1|NA
CSASIVGANVLTF
TGCAGTGCTAGCATAGTGGGGGCCAACGTCCTGACTTTC
>TRBJ1-1|many|13|TRBV5-1|NA
CASSAELGTEAFF
TGCGCCAGCAGCGCGGAGCTTGGGACTGAAGCTTTCTTT
>TRBJ2-7|many|16|TRBV4-3|NA
CASSQGLGRAAYEQYF
TGCGCCAGCAGCCAGGGATTAGGACGGGCCGCCTACGAGCAGTACTTC
>TRBJ1-2|NA|15|TRBV5-6|NA
CASSLTGQYGYGYTF
TGTGCCAGCAGCTTGACAGGCCAATATGGCTATGGCTACACCTTC
>TRBJ2-3|NA|18|TRBV7-9|TRBD2
CASSLWTSGTSPPDTQYF
TGTGCCAGCAGCTTATGGACTAGCGGGACCAGTCCCCCAGATACGCAGTATTTT
>TRBJ2-5|NA|14|TRBV10-1|NA
CASSDQRRQETQYF
TGCGCCAGCAGTGACCAAAGGAGGCAAGAGACCCAGTACTTC
>TRBJ2-5|few|15|TRBV5-1|NA
CASSLGGQTQETQYF
TGCGCCAGCAGCTTGGGTGGACAGACACAAGAGACCCAGTACTTC
>TRBJ2-7|few|14|TRBV20-1|NA
CSAGGHGGTYEQYF
TGCAGTGCTGGGGGCCACGGGGGAACGTACGAGCAGTACTTC
>TRBJ1-1|few|15|TRBV6-2/TRBV6-3|TRBD1
CASSYPGQGSPEAFF
TGTGCCAGCAGTTACCCGGGACAGGGGTCCCCTGAAGCTTTCTTT
>TRBJ1-5|many|14|TRBV29-1|NA
CSAVEAGSNQPQHF
TGCAGCGCCGTAGAGGCGGGTAGCAATCAGCCCCAGCATTTT
>TRBJ1-5|many|15|TRBV10-3|NA
CAISEIAGGGQPQHF
TGTGCCATCAGTGAAATTGCAGGTGGCGGTCAGCCCCAGCATTTT
>TRBJ1-1|NA|14|TRBV18|NA
CASSPQSLNTEAFF
TGTGCCAGCTCACCCCAATCGTTGAACACTGAAGCTTTCTTT
>TRBJ2-1|few|14|TRBV30|TRBD2
CAWSVLSGRGEQFF
TGTGCCTGGAGTGTACTAAGCGGGAGAGGGGAGCAGTTCTTC
>TRBJ2-1|few|15|TRBV5-1|NA
CASSLDPGSYNEQFF
TGCGCCAGCAGCTTGGACCCGGGGTCCTACAATGAGCAGTTCTTC
>TRBJ2-7|NA|14|TRBV20-1|NA
CSARGSGPSYEQYF
TGCAGTGCTAGGGGGAGCGGACCCTCCTACGAGCAGTACTTC
>TRBJ1-1|few|15|TRBV19|NA
CASSTGTFSPTEAFF
TGTGCCAGTAGTACCGGGACCTTTAGTCCCACTGAAGCTTTCTTT
>TRBJ1-5|many|18|TRBV6-2/TRBV6-3|TRBD1
CASSYSGVGTGDGQPQHF
TGTGCCAGCAGTTACTCCGGCGTAGGGACAGGGGATGGTCAGCCCCAGCATTTT
>TRBJ2-7|few|15|TRBV6-5|TRBD2
CASTGGEGPSYEQYF
TGTGCCAGCACAGGAGGGGAGGGCCCCTCCTACGAGCAGTACTTC
>TRBJ2-7|NA|15|TRBV9|NA
CASSPEGRGADEQYF
TGTGCCAGCAGCCCCGAGGGCAGGGGGGCTGACGAGCAGTACTTC
>TRBJ1-1|many|12|TRBV6-6|TRBD1
CASSPGGTEAFF
TGTGCCAGCAGTCCAGGGGGGACTGAAGCTTTCTTT
>TRBJ2-2|few|16|TRBV7-9|TRBD1
CASSWLDRVRTGELFF
TGTGCCAGCAGCTGGCTGGACAGGGTACGCACCGGGGAGCTGTTTTTT